These 20 T cell receptor beta chains share one sample of origin, sequenced in a study of blood T cell repertoires in COVID-19. Sequencing used immunoSEQ multiplex PCR; TCRdb keeps in-frame clones, though not all of them. The table lists roughly 410,000 clones, over 75% of them singletons, with approximately 1.5% in the top ten. The sample consisted of peripheral blood. These receptors were obtained from a woman aged 40 to 55 with COVID-19, enrolled during active disease.

The chain is built from TRBV4-3 and TRBJ1-1, with 7 positions matching TRBD1. CDR1 is LGHNA, CDR2 YSLEER, per germline. J was trimmed by 6 bases and V by 1 base; bases with no gene match: 8. The CDR3 has 15 amino acids. The CDR3: CASSQGNRGIAEAFF. In nucleotides, the CDR3 is TGCGCCAGCAGCCAAGGCAACAGGGGTATCGCTGAAGCTTTCTTT.

The chain joins TRBV30 to TRBJ2-5, with 7 bases aligning to TRBD2. The ends lost 2 bases at V and 3 bases at J; junction bases unmatched: 12. The CDR3 totals 16 residues. The germline gives CDR1 GTSNPN, CDR2 SVGIG (reference sequence). CDR3 residues: CAWSPSVASGEETQYF. Written as DNA, the CDR3 is TGTGCCTGGAGTCCCTCCGTGGCTAGCGGAGAAGAGACCCAGTACTTC.

This clone was seen just once. The CDR3: CASSTHGGIDTEAFF. The CDR3 DNA reads as TGTGCCAGCAGCACCCATGGAGGGATCGACACTGAAGCTTTCTTT. V gene TRBV9 combines with J gene TRBJ1-1; D call uncertain. V was trimmed by 4 bases and J by 3 bases, leaving 16 bases between them. The CDR3 spans 15 residues. CDR1 is SGDLS, CDR2 YYNGEE, per germline.

This clone was seen once. The chain recombines TRBV19 with TRBJ2-1, with 7 positions matching TRBD1. CDR3 length: 14 amino acids. The V gene end was trimmed by 7 bases and the J gene end by 3 bases; junction bases not matched to a gene: 6. Germline CDR1 LNHDA, CDR2 SQIVND (reference sequence). The CDR3 bases are TGTGCCAGTACTCCGTCAGGGGGCTACAATGAGCAGTTCTTC. This gives the protein CASTPSGGYNEQFF.

This CDR3 reads CSVEGTGVYTF. The CDR3 DNA follows: TGCAGCGTTGAAGGGACAGGAGTCTACACCTTC. The V call is TRBV29-1, the J call TRBJ1-2; TRBD1 aligns across 7 bases. Germline CDR1 reads SQVTM; CDR2 reads ANQGSEA. Trimming at V came to 1 base and at J to 10 bases, leaving 3 bases not matched to a gene. This CDR3 is built from 11 residues. Complete variable domain (other parts from reference TRBV29-1 and TRBJ1-2): SAVISQKPSRDICQRGTSLTIQCQVDSQVTMMFWYRQQPGQSLTLIATANQGSEATYESGFVIDKFPISRPNLTFSTLTVSNMSPEDSSIYLCSVEGTGVYTFGSGTRLTVV.

The rearrangement links TRBV18 to TRBJ2-3, with TRBD1 identical over 11 bases. The CDR3 runs 17 residues. Trimming cost V 3 bases and J 0 bases; bases outside gene matches: 5. Looked up from germline, CDR1 is KGHSH and CDR2 is LQKENI. CDR3 loop: CASSPRDRGFSTDTQYF. The DNA for the CDR3 is TGTGCCAGCTCACCCAGGGACAGGGGGTTTAGCACAGATACGCAGTATTTT.

The chain couples TRBV30 to TRBJ1-1; unclear D gene. Germline V CDR1 and CDR2: GTSNPN, SVGIG (reference sequence). This CDR3 is 11 amino acids long. With 5 bases removed from V and 3 bases from J, the gap between germline ends came to 7 bases. The CDR3 here is CAWSSDTEAFF. The DNA of the CDR3 is TGTGCCTGGTCGTCAGACACTGAAGCTTTCTTT.

The gene calls are TRBV27 and TRBJ1-5, with a tentative D call TRBD1 (6 bases). Germline V gene lookup returns CDR1 MNHEY and CDR2 SMNVEV (reference sequence). This CDR3 spans 14 amino acids. V dropped 4 bases and J dropped 3 bases, with 10 bases sitting between them. CDR3 sequence (DNA): TGTGCCAGCAGTTCAAGGACAGTCAATCAGCCCCAGCATTTT. Its translation: CASSSRTVNQPQHF.

The rearrangement links TRBV12-3 or TRBV12-4 to TRBJ1-3; weak D call: TRBD1 (6 bases). This CDR3 has 13 amino acids. Trimming shortened V by 5 bases and J by 2 bases, and 7 bases separated the two germline ends. The CDR3 DNA reads TGTGCCAGCAGTCAGGGGACTGGAAACACCATATATTTT. This gives the protein CASSQGTGNTIYF.

The genes are TRBV5-4 and TRBJ1-1; a weak D match, TRBD1 (5 bases). Looked up from germline, CDR1 is SGHNT and CDR2 is YYREEE (reference sequence). The CDR3 consists of 14 residues. Trimming took 0 bases from V and 1 from J, leaving 7 bases between them. CDR3 DNA: TGTGCCAGCAGCTTGGACAGGACGAACACTGAAGCTTTCTTT. This encodes CASSLDRTNTEAFF.

This sequence joins TRBV7-9 and TRBJ1-1; the D gene is possibly TRBD1 (5 bases). Germline assignment: CDR1 SEHNR and CDR2 FQNEAQ (reference sequence). CDR3 length equals 19 residues. The V gene lost 0 bases and the J gene lost 0 bases, with 20 bases spanning the gap. CDR3 in DNA: TGTGCCAGCAGCTTAGCCTTCCCCCCGCAGTCGGACATGAACACTGAAGCTTTCTTT. The encoded protein is CASSLAFPPQSDMNTEAFF.

The chain joins TRBV4-3 to TRBJ1-4, with TRBD1 as a possible D gene (5 bases). This CDR3 spans 17 amino acids. V gave up 0 bases and J gave up 0 bases, with 11 bases separating them. CDR1 and CDR2 from the germline V gene are LGHNA and YSLEER. In DNA, the CDR3 is TGCGCCAGCAGCCAAGACGGGGGGGGGACAACTAATGAAAAACTGTTTTTT. It codes for CASSQDGGGTTNEKLFF.

The rearrangement links TRBV6-2 or TRBV6-3 to TRBJ1-5, with D perhaps matching TRBD1 (6 bases). This CDR3 is built from 14 residues. V lost 5 bases to trimming and J lost 1 base, with 9 bases between them. The germline CDR1 and CDR2 sequences are MNHEY and SVGEGT. The CDR3 sequence: CASSEGHSNQPQHF. The CDR3, as DNA: TGTGCCAGCAGTGAGGGACACAGCAATCAGCCCCAGCATTTT.

V is TRBV7-2 and J is TRBJ1-2; D call uncertain. Germline V gives CDR1 SGHTA, CDR2 FQGNSA. This CDR3 spans 16 amino acids. V gave up 3 bases and J gave up 1 base, with 15 bases separating them. The CDR3 DNA follows: TGTGCCAGCAGCTTTTTGTTGTCTCGGAGTAACTATGGCTACACCTTC. This sequence encodes CASSFLLSRSNYGYTF. The whole variable domain, remainder taken from reference TRBV7-2 and TRBJ1-2, is GAGVSQSPSNKVTEKGKDVELRCDPISGHTALYWYRQSLGQGLEFLIYFQGNSAPDKSGLPSDRFSAERTGGSVSTLTIQRTQQEDSAVYLCASSFLLSRSNYGYTFGSGTRLTVV.

The chain is built from TRBV30 and TRBJ2-5; 8 nucleotides agree with TRBD2. V lost 2 bases, J lost 4 bases, and 6 bases stayed unmatched. The CDR3 consists of 14 residues. Germline CDR1 and CDR2: GTSNPN and SVGIG (reference sequence). The CDR3 sequence: CAWSPPGGRETQYF. As DNA, the CDR3 is TGTGCCTGGAGTCCTCCGGGGGGGCGAGAGACCCAGTACTTC.

V is TRBV3-1 (or the pseudogene TRBV3-2) and J is TRBJ2-1, with 9 bases matching TRBD2. Germline CDR1 LGHDT, CDR2 YNNKEL (reference sequence). The CDR3 extends over 15 amino acids. V dropped 1 base and J dropped 9; count of bases not matched to a gene: 7. The CDR3 region is CASSQATSGGGEQFF. The CDR3 nucleotides are TGTGCCAGCAGCCAAGCGACTAGCGGTGGGGGTGAGCAGTTCTTC.

This chain joins TRBV7-9 and TRBJ1-1, with 7 bases identical to TRBD1. The CDR3 extends over 13 amino acids. CDR1 and CDR2 (germline): SEHNR, FQNEAQ (reference sequence). After removal of 6 bases from V and 5 bases from J, the junction contained 6 bases not matched to a gene. Here the CDR3 DNA reads TGTGCCAGCAGTTTCCAACAGGGGACTGAAGCTTTCTTT. It specifies CASSFQQGTEAFF. Using reference TRBV7-9 and TRBJ1-1 for the parts outside the CDR3, the full variable domain is DTGVSQNPRHKITKRGQNVTFRCDPISEHNRLYWYRQTLGQGPEFLTYFQNEAQLEKSRLLSDRFSAERPKGSFSTLEIQRTEQGDSAMYLCASSFQQGTEAFFGQGTRLTVV.

Only a few counts were recorded for this clone. The V gene is TRBV5-6, the J gene TRBJ2-1; a possible D gene is TRBD1 (5 bases). The V gene lost 4 bases and the J gene lost 4 bases, with 12 bases spanning the gap. The CDR3 length is 14 residues. Germline V gene sequence: CDR1 SGHDT, CDR2 YYEEEE. The DNA of the CDR3 is TGTGCCAGCAGCGCCGGACACCTTTACAATGAGCAGTTCTTC. It yields the protein CASSAGHLYNEQFF.

The J gene is TRBJ2-7, the V gene TRBV11-2; TRBD2 might be the D (6 bases). In germline, CDR1 is SGHAT, CDR2 FQNNGV. The CDR3 has 17 amino acids. V lost 3 bases and J lost 2, with 20 bases in between. The chain's CDR3 is CASSLPAPGLTTYEQYF. The CDR3 DNA reads as TGTGCCAGCAGCTTGCCGGCACCGGGACTGACTACCTACGAGCAGTACTTC.

This clone was seen only once. The chain combines TRBV15 with TRBJ2-2; D might be TRBD1 (6 bases). The germline CDR1 and CDR2 sequences are LNHNV and YYDKDF (reference sequence). This CDR3 has 16 amino acids. Trimming stripped 3 bases from V and 0 bases from J, with 11 bases between. In DNA, the CDR3 is TGTGCCACCAGCAGGAACAGGGTATCGAACACCGGGGAGCTGTTTTTT. This gives the protein CATSRNRVSNTGELFF.